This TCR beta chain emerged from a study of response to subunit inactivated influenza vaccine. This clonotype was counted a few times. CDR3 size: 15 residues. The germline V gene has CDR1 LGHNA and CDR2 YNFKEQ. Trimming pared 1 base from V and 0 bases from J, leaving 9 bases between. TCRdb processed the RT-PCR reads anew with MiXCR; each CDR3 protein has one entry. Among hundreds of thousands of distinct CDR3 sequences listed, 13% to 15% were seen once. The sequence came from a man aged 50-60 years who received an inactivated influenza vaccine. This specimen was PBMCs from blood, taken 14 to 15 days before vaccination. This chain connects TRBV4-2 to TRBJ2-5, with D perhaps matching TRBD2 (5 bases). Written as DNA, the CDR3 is TGTGCCAGCAGCCAAGCGGAGGTGTACCAAGAGACCCAGTACTTC. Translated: CASSQAEVYQETQYF.